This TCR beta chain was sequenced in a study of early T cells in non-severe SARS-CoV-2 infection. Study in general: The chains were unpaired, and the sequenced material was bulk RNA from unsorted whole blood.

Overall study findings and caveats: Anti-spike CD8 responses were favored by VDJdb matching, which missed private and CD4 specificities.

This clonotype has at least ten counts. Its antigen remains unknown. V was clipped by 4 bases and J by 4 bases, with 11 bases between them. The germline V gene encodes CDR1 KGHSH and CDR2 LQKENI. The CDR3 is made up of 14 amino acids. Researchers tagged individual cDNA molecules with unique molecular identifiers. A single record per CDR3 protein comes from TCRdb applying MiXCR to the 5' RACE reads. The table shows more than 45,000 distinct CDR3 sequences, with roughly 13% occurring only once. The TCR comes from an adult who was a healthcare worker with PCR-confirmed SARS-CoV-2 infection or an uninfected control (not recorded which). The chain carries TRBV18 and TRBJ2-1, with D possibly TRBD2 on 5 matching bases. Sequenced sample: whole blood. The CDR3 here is CASSRDRGYNEQFF. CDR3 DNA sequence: TGTGCCAGCTCACGTGACCGGGGATACAATGAGCAGTTCTTC.